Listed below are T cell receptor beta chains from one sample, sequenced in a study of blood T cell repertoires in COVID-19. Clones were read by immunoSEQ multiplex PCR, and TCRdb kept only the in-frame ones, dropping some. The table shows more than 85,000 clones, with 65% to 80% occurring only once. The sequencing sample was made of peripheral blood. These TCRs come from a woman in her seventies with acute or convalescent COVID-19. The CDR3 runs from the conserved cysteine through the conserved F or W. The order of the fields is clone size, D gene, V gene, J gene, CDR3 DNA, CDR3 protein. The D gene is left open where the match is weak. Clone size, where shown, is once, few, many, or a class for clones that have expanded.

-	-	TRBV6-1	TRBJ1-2	TGTGCCAGCAGTGAAATGGCGGCAGTGCCTTATGGCTACACCTTC	CASSEMAAVPYGYTF
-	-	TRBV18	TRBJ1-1	TGTGCCAGCTCACCACCGGAGGTGATGAACACTGAAGCTTTCTTT	CASSPPEVMNTEAFF
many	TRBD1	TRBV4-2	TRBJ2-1	TGTGCCAGCAGCCAAGTGCGACAGGGGGTCGGCAATGAGCAGTTCTTC	CASSQVRQGVGNEQFF
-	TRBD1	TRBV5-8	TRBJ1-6	TGTGCCAGCAGCCGAAACCCCGGGACAGGAGGCTCACCCCTCCACTTT	CASSRNPGTGGSPLHF
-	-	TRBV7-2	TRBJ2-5	TGTGCCAGCAGTTCCGGGGAGGCGGAGACCCAGTACTTC	CASSSGEAETQYF
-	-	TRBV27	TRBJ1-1	TGTGCCAGCAGGGACTTCGAAACGGGCACTGAAGCTTTCTTT	CASRDFETGTEAFF
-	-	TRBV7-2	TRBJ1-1	TGTGCCAGCAGCAAACAGGGTGGGGACACTGAAGCTTTCTTT	CASSKQGGDTEAFF
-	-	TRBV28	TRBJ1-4	TGTGCCAGCACTCTCGGTAGGGGAAATCTGTTTTTT	CASTLGRGNLFF
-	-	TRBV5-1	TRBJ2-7	TGCGCCAGCAGCTTGGATAGCCGCCTCTCCTACGAGCAGTACTTC	CASSLDSRLSYEQYF
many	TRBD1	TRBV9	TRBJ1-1	TGTGCCAGCAGCGTAGGGGACAGGGGTAGGAGAGCTTTCTTT	CASSVGDRGRRAFF